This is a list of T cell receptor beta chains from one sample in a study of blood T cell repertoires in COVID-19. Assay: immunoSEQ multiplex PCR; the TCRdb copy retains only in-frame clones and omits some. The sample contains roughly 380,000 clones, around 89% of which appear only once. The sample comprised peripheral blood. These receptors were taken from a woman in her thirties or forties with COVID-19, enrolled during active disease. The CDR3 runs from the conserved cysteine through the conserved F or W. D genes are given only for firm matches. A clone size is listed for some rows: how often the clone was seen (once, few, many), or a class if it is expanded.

CASSITGGISFF TGTGCCAGTAGTATTACCGGGGGAATATCTTTCTTT TRBJ1-1 . TRBV19 .
CASSLEGLAKNIQYF TGTGCCAGCAGCTTGGAGGGACTAGCCAAAAACATTCAGTACTTC TRBJ2-4 . TRBV5-8 .
CASSPTSGTEQFF TGTGCCAGTAGCCCGACTAGCGGGACCGAGCAGTTCTTC TRBJ2-1 TRBD2 TRBV19 once
CASSPGYEQFF TGTGCCAGCTCCCCCGGGTATGAGCAGTTCTTC TRBJ2-1 . TRBV2 few
CASSLRGQGAYEQYF TGTGCCAGCAGTTTAAGGGGACAGGGAGCCTACGAGCAGTACTTC TRBJ2-7 TRBD1 TRBV27 .
CAISGPGYQETQYF TGTGCCATCAGTGGTCCAGGGTACCAAGAGACCCAGTACTTC TRBJ2-5 . TRBV10-3 .
CASSIPVSNQPQHF TGTGCCAGCAGTATCCCGGTGAGCAATCAGCCCCAGCATTTT TRBJ1-5 . TRBV2 .
CASRVQGAAGELFF TGTGCCAGTAGAGTACAGGGGGCGGCCGGGGAGCTGTTTTTT TRBJ2-2 TRBD1 TRBV19 .
CASSYGGGVLSNEQFF TGTGCCAGCAGTTATGGCGGGGGGGTTCTCTCTAATGAGCAGTTCTTC TRBJ2-1 TRBD2 TRBV6-2/TRBV6-3 .
CASQGLNYEQYF TGTGCCAGCCAGGGCTTAAACTACGAGCAGTACTTC TRBJ2-7 . TRBV6-5 .
CASSVSGAYRVEATNEKLFF TGTGCCAGCAGCGTATCCGGGGCTTACAGGGTCGAAGCAACTAATGAAAAACTGTTTTTT TRBJ1-4 . TRBV28 .
CAAGGTGGTDTQYF TGTGCCGCCGGGGGGACAGGCGGTACAGATACGCAGTATTTT TRBJ2-3 . TRBV10-3 .
CAWSADRYEQYF TGTGCCTGGAGTGCGGACAGATACGAGCAGTACTTC TRBJ2-7 . TRBV30 once
CASATHFNQPQHF TGTGCCAGCGCCACTCATTTCAATCAGCCCCAGCATTTT TRBJ1-5 . TRBV11-2 .
CASSQEVLAGEGEQFF TGCGCCAGCAGCCAAGAGGTCCTAGCGGGAGAAGGTGAGCAGTTCTTC TRBJ2-1 TRBD2 TRBV4-3 .
CASSLGHEKLFF TGTGCCAGCAGCTTGGGCCATGAAAAACTGTTTTTT TRBJ1-4 . TRBV7-2 .
CASSVGQGEETQYF TGTGCCAGCAGCGTTGGACAGGGGGAAGAGACCCAGTACTTC TRBJ2-5 TRBD1 TRBV9 .
CASSLGTGDPLAAFF TGTGCCAGCAGCTTAGGGACAGGGGACCCTTTGGCGGCTTTCTTT TRBJ1-1 TRBD1 TRBV13 .
CASRNRALGYTF TGTGCCAGCAGGAACAGGGCCCTCGGCTACACCTTC TRBJ1-2 . TRBV28 few
CASSFLARMNTEAFF TGCGCCAGCAGCTTCCTTGCGAGGATGAACACTGAAGCTTTCTTT TRBJ1-1 . TRBV5-1 once
CASSQDRGWNTEAFF TGTGCCAGCAGCCAAGATCGGGGATGGAACACTGAAGCTTTCTTT TRBJ1-1 . TRBV3-1/TRBV3-2 .
CASSEDQGAPNTGELFF TGCGCCAGCAGCGAAGACCAGGGGGCCCCGAACACCGGGGAGCTGTTTTTT TRBJ2-2 TRBD1 TRBV4-3 .
CAWSRLAPSSYNEQFF TGTGCCTGGAGTAGGCTAGCCCCGAGCTCCTACAATGAGCAGTTCTTC TRBJ2-1 . TRBV30 .
CASSVSSGSPYEQYF TGTGCCAGCAGCGTGAGTAGCGGGAGCCCCTACGAGCAGTACTTC TRBJ2-7 TRBD2 TRBV9 .
CASSQESKFVDPGELFF TGCGCCAGCAGCCAAGAGAGTAAATTCGTTGATCCCGGGGAGCTGTTTTTT TRBJ2-2 . TRBV4-3 .
CASSFLAGGPETQYF TGTGCCAGCAGCTTTCTAGCGGGAGGGCCAGAGACCCAGTACTTC TRBJ2-5 TRBD2 TRBV7-9 .
CASSYSGGGYYEQYF TGTGCCAGCAGTTACTCCGGCGGAGGCTACTACGAGCAGTACTTC TRBJ2-7 . TRBV6-2/TRBV6-3 .
CASSVGDSLSNQPQHF TGTGCCAGCAGCGTAGGGGACAGCCTTTCCAATCAGCCCCAGCATTTT TRBJ1-5 TRBD1 TRBV9 .
CASSLRSGQLFYEQYF TGCGCCAGCAGCTTGCGCTCGGGACAGCTGTTCTACGAGCAGTACTTC TRBJ2-7 TRBD1 TRBV5-1 .
CASSIVAGASSYNEQFF TGTGCCAGTAGTATAGTAGCGGGGGCTAGCTCCTACAATGAGCAGTTCTTC TRBJ2-1 TRBD2 TRBV19 .
CASSLVRFSYEQYF TGTGCCAGCAGCTTAGTCAGGTTTTCCTACGAGCAGTACTTC TRBJ2-7 . TRBV7-2 .
CASKTSGRYNEQFF TGTGCCAGTAAGACTAGCGGGAGGTACAATGAGCAGTTCTTC TRBJ2-1 TRBD2 TRBV19 .
CATADRADTEAFF TGTGCCACCGCGGACAGGGCGGACACTGAAGCTTTCTTT TRBJ1-1 TRBD1 TRBV12-3/TRBV12-4 .
CASSFQGYSNQPQHF TGTGCCAGCAGCTTTCAGGGCTATAGCAATCAGCCCCAGCATTTT TRBJ1-5 . TRBV5-8 .
CASSRTVATNEKLFF TGTGCCAGCAGCCGGACAGTTGCAACTAATGAAAAACTGTTTTTT TRBJ1-4 . TRBV3-1/TRBV3-2 .
CASSRSGSGGDTQYF TGTGCCAGCAGTCGTAGCGGGAGTGGGGGAGATACGCAGTATTTT TRBJ2-3 TRBD2 TRBV6-6 .
CASSAQNSYEQYF TGCGCCAGCAGCGCCCAGAACTCCTACGAGCAGTACTTC TRBJ2-7 . TRBV5-1 .
CASSLDGRENTEAFF TGTGCCAGCAGCTTGGATGGCAGGGAGAACACTGAAGCTTTCTTT TRBJ1-1 . TRBV5-6 .
CASSEQRTGNTGELFF TGTGCCAGCAGCGAGCAAAGGACAGGGAACACCGGGGAGCTGTTTTTT TRBJ2-2 TRBD1 TRBV7-3 .
CASSLGTGVSYGYTF TGTGCCAGCAGCTTAGGGACAGGAGTAAGCTATGGCTACACCTTC TRBJ1-2 TRBD1 TRBV9 .
CAWGLAGGYNEQFF TGTGCCTGGGGCCTAGCGGGAGGCTACAATGAGCAGTTCTTC TRBJ2-1 TRBD2 TRBV30 .
CASSRTSGVADTQYF TGTGCCAGTAGCCGGACTAGCGGGGTTGCAGATACGCAGTATTTT TRBJ2-3 TRBD2 TRBV19 once
CASSLILGSSGNTIYF TGTGCCAGCAGTTTAATTTTGGGCTCCTCTGGAAACACCATATATTTT TRBJ1-3 . TRBV28 .
CASRRQGNTEAFF TGTGCCAGCAGGAGACAGGGAAACACTGAAGCTTTCTTT TRBJ1-1 TRBD1 TRBV6-5 .
CASSFVSANTGELFF TGTGCCAGCAGTTTCGTTTCCGCGAACACCGGGGAGCTGTTTTTT TRBJ2-2 . TRBV28 .